This record looks at one TCR beta chain sequence and its context. There are a few counts of this clonotype. Its cognate antigen has yet to be identified. No per-base quality is available; no much larger clone lies one base away. Library construction relied on 5' RACE. Data came from a NextSeq 500. In the TCR library protocol, a unique molecular identifier was attached to each TCR cDNA molecule so that PCR and sequencing errors could be corrected. Per the authors' processing: TCR identification, UMI-based error correction and CDR3 extraction were performed with Decombinator tools. TCRs above a frequency of 2 per 1,000, corresponding to the top 1% of the tumor frequency distribution, were defined as expanded. Each repertoire was subsampled 100 times to 5,000 TCRs, after which Renyi diversity was computed with the R vegan package. CDR3 similarity networks were built from amino acid triplet string-kernel similarity, with CDR3s being connected when pairwise similarity was above 0.82. TCRdb handled the public reads itself, with Q25 trimming in fastp and clone calling in MiXCR, and kept productive beta chains. For every CDR3 protein sequence, its rows merge into one entry that carries the most common genes and DNA. The V and J calls follow TCRdb's processing rather than the paper's. Within this sample are some 37,000 distinct CDR3 sequences, with about 7.2% of them counted one time only. The ten largest account for 29% of the sample.

The time point label, read with the paper, signifies: sample taken at primary tumor resection. Samples were obtained from 70 to 85 patients with early-stage, untreated non-small cell lung cancer from the lung TRACERx cohort. For TCR sequencing, whole RNA was extracted from tumor and nontumor lung tissue, or from cryopreserved PBMC samples, and no cell sorting was done. Only patients with enough RNA available from two or more tumor regions were chosen for TCR sequencing. This entry comes from a study of spatial heterogeneity in lung cancer (dated by TCRdb to the late 2010s). For the wider study: More beta-chain than alpha-chain transcripts were consistently detected, likely reflecting higher beta-chain transcript abundance. In the raw uncorrected reads, each unique combination of TCR and UMI appeared on average more than ten times. In non-small cell lung cancer, the study made a quantitative comparison of TCR alpha and beta repertoires among multiple tumor regions, matched nontumor lung and blood. Nonsynonymous mutation counts, determined by whole-exome sequencing of tumor tissue, were related to TCR repertoire features. Both alpha and beta chains were TCR-sequenced in 200 to 250 tumor regions, approximately 67 matched nontumor lung samples and around 54 PBMC samples obtained at surgery. Study-level results and caveats: Ubiquitous expanded tumor TCRs were detected in blood more often at tumor resection than at routine follow-up. Confirming at a functional level the hypothesis that regional TCRs recognize regional mutations was considered to require additional single-cell paired TCR alpha and beta sequencing.

The clonotype was recovered from a female donor with early-stage non-small cell lung cancer. The sample consisted of PBMCs, taken at surgery.

The nucleotide sequence reads as follows: TGTGCCAGCAGTCCCGGGACTACCCACAATGAGCAGTTCTTC. Its protein is CASSPGTTHNEQFF. Here the chain combines TRBV2 and TRBJ2-1, with 7 central nucleotides matching TRBD2. The germline V gene supplies CDR1 SNHLY and CDR2 FYNNEI. From its cysteine to its phenylalanine, the CDR3 spans 14 amino acids. Of the read, only the CDR3 DNA is kept; its 42 bases are in frame from base 1. After removal of 5 bases from V and 5 bases from J, the junction retains 6 bases not matched to a gene.